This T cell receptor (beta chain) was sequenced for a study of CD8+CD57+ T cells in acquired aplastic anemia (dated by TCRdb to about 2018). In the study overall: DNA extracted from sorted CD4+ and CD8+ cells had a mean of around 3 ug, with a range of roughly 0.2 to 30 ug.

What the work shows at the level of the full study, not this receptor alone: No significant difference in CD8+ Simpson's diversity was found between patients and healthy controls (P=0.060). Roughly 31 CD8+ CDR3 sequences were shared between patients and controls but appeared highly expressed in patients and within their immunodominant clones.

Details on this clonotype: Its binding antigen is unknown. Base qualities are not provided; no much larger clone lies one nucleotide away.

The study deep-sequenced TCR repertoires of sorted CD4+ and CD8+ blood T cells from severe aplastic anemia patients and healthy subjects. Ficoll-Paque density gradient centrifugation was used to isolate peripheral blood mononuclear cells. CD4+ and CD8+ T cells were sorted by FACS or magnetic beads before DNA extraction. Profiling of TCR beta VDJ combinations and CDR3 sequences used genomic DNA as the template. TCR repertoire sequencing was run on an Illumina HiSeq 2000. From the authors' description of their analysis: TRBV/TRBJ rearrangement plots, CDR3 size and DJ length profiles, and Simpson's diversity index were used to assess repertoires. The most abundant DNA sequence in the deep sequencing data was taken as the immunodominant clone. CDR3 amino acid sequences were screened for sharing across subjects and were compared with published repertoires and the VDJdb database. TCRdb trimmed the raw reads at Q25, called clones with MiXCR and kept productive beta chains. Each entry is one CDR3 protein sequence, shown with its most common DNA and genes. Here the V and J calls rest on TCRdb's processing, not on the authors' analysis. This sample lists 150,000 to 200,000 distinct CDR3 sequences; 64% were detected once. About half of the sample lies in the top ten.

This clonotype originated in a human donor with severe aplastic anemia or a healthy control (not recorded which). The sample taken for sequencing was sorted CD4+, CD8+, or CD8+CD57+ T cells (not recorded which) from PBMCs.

The encoded CDR3 is CASTSGGAGTQYF. The DNA sequence is as follows: TGTGCCAGCACTTCAGGGGGCGCGGGGACCCAGTACTTC. This chain is built from TRBV12-3 or TRBV12-4 and TRBJ2-7; 8 central nucleotides agree with TRBD1. The J call may be incorrect, as the DNA end agrees better with TRBJ2-5. From the cysteine through the phenylalanine, the CDR3 covers 13 amino acids. Only the CDR3 portion is preserved as DNA: 39 bases, with reading frame beginning at the first base.